This T cell receptor (beta chain) was sequenced for a study of blood T cell repertoires in COVID-19. Turning to the study itself: The study drew acute and convalescent COVID-19 samples from the United States, Italy and Spain. The cDNA or gDNA used as material had been derived from T cells, B-cell-depleted T cells, or PBMCs.

As processed by the authors: Estimation of nucleated cell counts was performed using reference gene primer amplification. Assay: immunoSEQ multiplex PCR; the TCRdb copy retains only in-frame clones and omits some. That table furnishes V, J and clone size, whereas the DNA furnished D and trimming. The sample records a few hundred thousand clones, around 86% being singletons. The ends lost 3 bases at V and 4 bases at J; junction bases unmatched: 7. CDR1 is MGHDK, CDR2 SYGVNS, per germline. The CDR3 sequence is 15 residues long. The clonotype was recovered from a man aged 50-59 years with acute or convalescent COVID-19. Material: peripheral blood. J is TRBJ2-7 and V is TRBV25-1, with TRBD1 matching over 9 bases. The DNA for the CDR3 is TGTGCCAGCAGTGAGTCCGGGACAGGGCGTTACGAGCAGTACTTC. Its translation is CASSESGTGRYEQYF.